The present entry profiles one T cell receptor beta chain with its context. Its cognate antigen is unknown. Generated by immunoSEQ multiplex PCR, the TCRdb table keeps only in-frame clones and is missing some. The top ten clones hold 5% to 7% of a sample with approximately 70,000 clones, around nine tenths of them seen once. The data are from a study of OX40 agonist ivuxolimab in advanced cancers. Study information: Patients were dosed with the agonistic anti-OX40 (CD134) antibody ivuxolimab. Age averaged 60 years (range roughly 23 to 79), and 80% to 90% were male.

Findings and limits, study-wide: At 0.1 to 3.0 mg/kg and by week 6, CD4+ and CD8+ T cells in the blood had expanded clonally.

V was cut by 5 bases and J by 1 base, with 12 bases left in between. The CDR3 is made up of 14 amino acids. Per the germline V gene, CDR1 is LGHNA and CDR2 is YSLEER. This chain uses TRBV4-3 with TRBJ2-7; D perhaps matches TRBD2 (6 bases). The sequencing used CD4+ or CD8+ T cells sorted from blood, collected in a trial of the OX40 agonist ivuxolimab. The clonotype comes from an adult with an advanced solid tumor such as melanoma, head and neck, liver or kidney cancer. The CDR3 nucleotides read TGCGCCAGCAGCTCCGACCGGGGGTCCTACGAGCAGTACTTC. Its translation is CASSSDRGSYEQYF.